The clone carrying this TCR beta chain has more than one count but fewer than ten. Its antigen is as yet unknown. Genomic DNA was employed as the template in profiling TCR beta VDJ and CDR3. Via MiXCR, TCRdb re-called the reads, giving one row per CDR3 protein. The sample holds about 190,000 distinct CDR3 sequences, roughly 64% seen once. This sample was taken from a study of CD8+CD57+ T cells in acquired aplastic anemia. Study-wide findings and caveats: The number of CD8+ CDR3 sequences shared by patients and controls was around 30.

This CDR3 region has 16 residues. With V trimmed by 3 bases and J by 6 bases, 10 bases remained unmatched. Per germline, CDR1 SGDLS and CDR2 YYNGEE. Sequencing was done on a sample of sorted CD4+, CD8+, or CD8+CD57+ T cells (not recorded which) from PBMCs. The chain carries TRBV9 and TRBJ2-2; 8 bases fit TRBD1. This TCR was recovered from a human donor with severe aplastic anemia or a healthy control (not recorded which). The CDR3 nucleotides read TGTGCCAGCAGCGGAAAAGACAGGGGTAGGGCCGGGGAGCTGTTTTTT. It is translated as CASSGKDRGRAGELFF.